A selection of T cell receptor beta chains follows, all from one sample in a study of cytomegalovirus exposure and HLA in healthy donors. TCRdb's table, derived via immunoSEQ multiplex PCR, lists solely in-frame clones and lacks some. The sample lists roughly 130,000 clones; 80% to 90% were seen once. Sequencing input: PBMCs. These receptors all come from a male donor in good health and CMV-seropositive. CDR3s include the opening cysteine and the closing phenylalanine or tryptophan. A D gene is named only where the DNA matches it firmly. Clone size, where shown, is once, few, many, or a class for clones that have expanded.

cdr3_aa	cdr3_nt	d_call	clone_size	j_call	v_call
CASSLDRETQYF	TGTGCCAGCAGCTTAGATCGGGAGACCCAGTACTTC	.	.	TRBJ2-5	TRBV11-2
CASSRHGGPNYGYTF	TGTGCCAGCAGTCGCCACGGGGGGCCTAACTATGGCTACACCTTC	.	.	TRBJ1-2	TRBV28
CASSLGVAVPPYNEQFF	TGTGCCAGCAGCTTGGGGGTGGCGGTGCCCCCTTACAATGAGCAGTTCTTC	.	.	TRBJ2-1	TRBV5-6
CASSYTSGISDEQYF	TGTGCCAGCAGTTACACTAGCGGGATAAGCGACGAGCAGTACTTC	TRBD2	.	TRBJ2-7	TRBV6-5
CSVFRDSSTEAFF	TGCAGCGTTTTCAGGGATAGTTCCACTGAAGCTTTCTTT	.	.	TRBJ1-1	TRBV29-1
CASSLAGTGGHIQYF	TGTGCCAGCAGCTTAGCCGGGACAGGGGGCCACATTCAGTACTTC	TRBD1	.	TRBJ2-4	TRBV7-8
CASSIAEPPDTQYF	TGTGCCAGTAGTATAGCGGAGCCCCCAGATACGCAGTATTTT	.	.	TRBJ2-3	TRBV19
CASSIQQGYNQPQHF	TGTGCCAGTAGTATTCAGCAGGGCTACAATCAGCCCCAGCATTTT	.	.	TRBJ1-5	TRBV19
CASSIRASGQETQYF	TGTGCCAGTAGTATTCGGGCTAGCGGGCAAGAGACCCAGTACTTC	TRBD2	.	TRBJ2-5	TRBV19
CASSFYRGGSSYNEQFF	TGTGCCAGCAGCTTTTACCGCGGAGGGAGCTCCTACAATGAGCAGTTCTTC	.	.	TRBJ2-1	TRBV7-8
CASSPDRGVWGYTF	TGTGCCAGCAGCCCTGACAGGGGTGTTTGGGGCTACACCTTC	TRBD1	.	TRBJ1-2	TRBV7-2
CASSQDIQGAGEPQHF	TGTGCCAGCAGCCAAGATATCCAGGGGGCGGGGGAGCCCCAGCATTTT	TRBD1	.	TRBJ1-5	TRBV4-2
CASSLVGRSNQPQHF	TGTGCCAGCAGCTTGGTTGGCAGAAGCAATCAGCCCCAGCATTTT	.	once	TRBJ1-5	TRBV5-8
CASSTGTPQETQYF	TGTGCCAGCAGCACTGGGACTCCCCAAGAGACCCAGTACTTC	.	.	TRBJ2-5	TRBV9
CASSRTGTGEGYTF	TGTGCCAGCAGTCGCACCGGGACAGGGGAGGGCTACACCTTC	TRBD1	.	TRBJ1-2	TRBV11-1
CAISEGAYEQYF	TGTGCCATCAGTGAAGGGGCCTACGAGCAGTACTTC	.	.	TRBJ2-7	TRBV10-3
CASSMRVSGNTIYF	TGTGCCAGTAGTATGCGGGTTTCTGGAAACACCATATATTTT	.	once	TRBJ1-3	TRBV19
CASGEGRPQYF	TGTGCCAGCGGTGAGGGAAGGCCCCAGTACTTC	.	.	TRBJ2-5	TRBV27
CASSVGRDTPDTQYF	TGTGCCAGCAGCGTAGGCCGGGACACTCCAGATACGCAGTATTTT	.	.	TRBJ2-3	TRBV9
CASSQAGASDQPQHF	TGTGCCAGCTCACAGGCGGGGGCGTCCGATCAGCCCCAGCATTTT	.	.	TRBJ1-5	TRBV18
CASSLRDRDEAFF	TGTGCCAGCAGTCTCAGGGACAGGGATGAAGCTTTCTTT	TRBD1	.	TRBJ1-1	TRBV28
CASSLEQENSQYF	TGCGCCAGCAGCTTGGAGCAGGAAAACAGTCAGTACTTC	.	once	TRBJ2-4	TRBV5-1
CASSREHTGELFF	TGTGCCAGCAGCCGGGAGCACACCGGGGAGCTGTTTTTT	.	.	TRBJ2-2	TRBV7-2
CASSQERGQGNNIQYF	TGTGCCAGCAGCCAAGAAAGGGGCCAAGGGAACAACATTCAGTACTTC	.	.	TRBJ2-4	TRBV4-2
CASSVLGVQGASGANVLTF	TGTGCCAGCAGCGTACTTGGGGTACAGGGCGCTTCTGGGGCCAACGTCCTGACTTTC	.	.	TRBJ2-6	TRBV5-4
CASSLSPPPLNSGRPKNIQYF	TGTGCCAGCAGTTTATCTCCCCCCCCACTGAACAGCGGGAGGCCCAAAAACATTCAGTACTTC	TRBD2	.	TRBJ2-4	TRBV27
CASSLLSGRTYEQYF	TGTGCCAGCAGCTTGCTAAGCGGGAGAACATACGAGCAGTACTTC	TRBD2	.	TRBJ2-7	TRBV5-5
CASSQKLAGSSYNEQFF	TGTGCCAGCTCGCAGAAACTAGCGGGGAGCTCCTACAATGAGCAGTTCTTC	TRBD2	.	TRBJ2-1	TRBV18
CASSPGTGGVQPQHF	TGTGCCAGCAGCCCGGGGACAGGGGGCGTTCAGCCCCAGCATTTT	TRBD1	.	TRBJ1-5	TRBV7-6
CASRWTANQPQHF	TGTGCCAGCAGATGGACAGCCAATCAGCCCCAGCATTTT	.	.	TRBJ1-5	TRBV27
CASSARKREGNTGELFF	TGTGCCAGCAGCGCCCGCAAGCGGGAGGGGAACACCGGGGAGCTGTTTTTT	TRBD2	.	TRBJ2-2	TRBV5-6
CASSLELAAYNEQFF	TGCGCCAGCAGCTTGGAGCTAGCCGCCTACAATGAGCAGTTCTTC	.	.	TRBJ2-1	TRBV5-1
CASSPSQENEQYF	TGTGCCAGCAGTCCCTCCCAAGAAAACGAGCAGTACTTC	.	.	TRBJ2-7	TRBV27
CASTSLPGQGKLNNQPQHF	TGTGCCAGCACCTCTCTCCCGGGACAGGGAAAGTTAAACAATCAGCCCCAGCATTTT	.	.	TRBJ1-5	TRBV21-1
CASSARQGAETQYF	TGTGCCAGCAGCGCGAGGCAGGGGGCAGAGACCCAGTACTTC	TRBD1	.	TRBJ2-5	TRBV5-4
CASSPGDQETQYF	TGTGCCAGCAGTCCAGGGGACCAAGAGACCCAGTACTTC	.	.	TRBJ2-5	TRBV28
CATTRGDTQYF	TGTGCCACCACTCGAGGGGATACGCAGTATTTT	.	.	TRBJ2-3	TRBV6-5
CASSLGQDEAFF	TGTGCCAGCAGTTTAGGACAGGATGAAGCTTTCTTT	TRBD1	once	TRBJ1-1	TRBV6-5
CASSVSPGQGYEQYF	TGTGCCAGCAGCGTGTCTCCGGGACAGGGCTACGAGCAGTACTTC	TRBD1	.	TRBJ2-7	TRBV9
CAISDEFQETQYF	TGTGCCATCAGTGATGAGTTCCAAGAGACCCAGTACTTC	.	.	TRBJ2-5	TRBV10-3
CASSYWGLKGYTF	TGTGCCAGCAGTTACTGGGGCTTGAAAGGCTACACCTTC	.	.	TRBJ1-2	TRBV6-5
CASSPGTGGYEQYF	TGTGCCAGCAGTCCTGGGACGGGGGGCTACGAGCAGTACTTC	TRBD2	.	TRBJ2-7	TRBV27
CASTGRTNTGELFF	TGCGCCAGCACGGGTAGGACGAACACCGGGGAGCTGTTTTTT	.	few	TRBJ2-2	TRBV5-1
CASSLSRGIGSDTQYF	TGTGCCAGCAGTTTGAGTCGGGGAATCGGCTCAGATACGCAGTATTTT	.	.	TRBJ2-3	TRBV28
CASSVDLGQLEAFF	TGTGCCAGCAGCGTAGATTTGGGACAGCTTGAAGCTTTCTTT	TRBD1	.	TRBJ1-1	TRBV9
CAIKDRVGNTGELFF	TGTGCCATCAAAGACAGGGTCGGGAACACCGGGGAGCTGTTTTTT	TRBD1	.	TRBJ2-2	TRBV10-3
CASNLVGGGGTSGMYEQFF	TGTGCCAGCAATCTAGTGGGCGGCGGTGGGACTAGCGGGATGTATGAGCAGTTCTTC	TRBD2	.	TRBJ2-1	TRBV11-1
CASSYGTELHEQFF	TGTGCCAGCAGCTACGGGACAGAGCTCCATGAGCAGTTCTTC	TRBD1	.	TRBJ2-1	TRBV7-3